This TCR beta chain was observed in a study of cytotoxic CD8 clonotypes in ibrutinib-treated CLL. Overall study context: On average, more than 80,000 productive rearrangements and around 250,000 productive templates per sample.

Clones were read by immunoSEQ multiplex PCR, and TCRdb kept only the in-frame ones, dropping some. The sample holds some 130,000 clones, over 75% seen once. Trimming removed 7 bases at V and 4 bases at J, with 20 bases between. Per the germline V gene, CDR1 is LNHDA and CDR2 is SQIVND (reference sequence). This CDR3 contains 15 residues. The receptor comes from a human donor with chronic lymphocytic leukemia. This chain joins TRBV19 and TRBJ2-7, with TRBD1 as a possible D gene (6 bases). Sequencing was performed on PBMCs, taken after 24 months of ibrutinib treatment. CDR3 loop: CASTYSVQGLYEQYF. CDR3 nucleotides: TGTGCCAGTACCTATTCGGTCCAGGGGCTTTACGAGCAGTACTTC.